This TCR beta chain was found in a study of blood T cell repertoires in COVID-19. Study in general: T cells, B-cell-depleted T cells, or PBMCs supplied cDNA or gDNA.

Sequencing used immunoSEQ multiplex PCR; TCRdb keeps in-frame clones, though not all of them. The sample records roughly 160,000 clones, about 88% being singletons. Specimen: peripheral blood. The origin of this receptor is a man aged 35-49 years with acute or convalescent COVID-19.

The CDR3 reads CASSSRGPETQYF. The CDR3 coding sequence is TGTGCCAGCAGCTCCAGGGGGCCGGAGACCCAGTACTTC. This rearrangement joins TRBV7-2 to TRBJ2-5, with 8 nucleotides matching TRBD1. CDR3 length: 13 residues. CDR1 and CDR2 (germline): SGHTA, FQGNSA. Losses at the gene ends were 4 bases for V and 5 bases for J; bases not matched to a gene: 3.